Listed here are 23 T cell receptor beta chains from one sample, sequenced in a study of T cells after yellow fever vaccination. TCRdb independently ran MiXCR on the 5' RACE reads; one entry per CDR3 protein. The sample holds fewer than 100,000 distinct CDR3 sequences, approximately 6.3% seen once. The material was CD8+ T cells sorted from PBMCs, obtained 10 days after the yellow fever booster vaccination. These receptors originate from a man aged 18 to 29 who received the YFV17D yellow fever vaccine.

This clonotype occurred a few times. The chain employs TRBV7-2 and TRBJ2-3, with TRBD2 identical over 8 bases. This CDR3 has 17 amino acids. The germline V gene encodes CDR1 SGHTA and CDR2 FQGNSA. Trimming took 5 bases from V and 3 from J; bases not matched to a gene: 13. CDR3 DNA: TGTGCCAGCAGCAGAGAAGGGACTAGGCGTCTGACAGATACGCAGTATTTT. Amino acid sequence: CASSREGTRRLTDTQYF.

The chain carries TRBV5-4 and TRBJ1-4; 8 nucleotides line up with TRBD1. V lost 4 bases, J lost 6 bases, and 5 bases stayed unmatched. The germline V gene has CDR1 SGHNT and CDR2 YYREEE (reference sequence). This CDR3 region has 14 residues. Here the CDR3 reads CASSTGTGDEKLFF. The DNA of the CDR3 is TGTGCCAGCAGCACCGGGACAGGAGATGAAAAACTGTTTTTT.

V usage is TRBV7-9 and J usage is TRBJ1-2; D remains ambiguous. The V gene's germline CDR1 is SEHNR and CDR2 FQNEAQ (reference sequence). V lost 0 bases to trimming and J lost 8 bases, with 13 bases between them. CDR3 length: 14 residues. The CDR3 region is CASSLAAPEGGYTF. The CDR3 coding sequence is TGTGCCAGCAGCTTAGCTGCACCAGAGGGAGGCTACACCTTC.

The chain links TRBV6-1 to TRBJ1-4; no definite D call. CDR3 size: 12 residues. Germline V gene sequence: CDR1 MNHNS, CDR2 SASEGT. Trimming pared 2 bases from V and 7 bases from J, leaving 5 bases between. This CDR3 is CASSEFGEKLFF. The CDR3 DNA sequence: TGTGCCAGCAGTGAATTTGGTGAAAAACTGTTTTTT.

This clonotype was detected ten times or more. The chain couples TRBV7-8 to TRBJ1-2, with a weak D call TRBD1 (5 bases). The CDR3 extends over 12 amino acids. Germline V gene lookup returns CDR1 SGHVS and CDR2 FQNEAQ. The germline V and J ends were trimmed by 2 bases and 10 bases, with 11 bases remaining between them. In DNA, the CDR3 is TGTGCCAGCAGCTTAACAGGAACATACTACACCTTC. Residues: CASSLTGTYYTF.

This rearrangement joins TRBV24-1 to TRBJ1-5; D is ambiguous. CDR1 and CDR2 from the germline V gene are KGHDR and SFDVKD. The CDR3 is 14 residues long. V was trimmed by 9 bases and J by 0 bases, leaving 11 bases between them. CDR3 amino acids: CATGEGISNQPQHF. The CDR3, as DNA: TGTGCCACCGGCGAGGGTATTAGCAATCAGCCCCAGCATTTT.

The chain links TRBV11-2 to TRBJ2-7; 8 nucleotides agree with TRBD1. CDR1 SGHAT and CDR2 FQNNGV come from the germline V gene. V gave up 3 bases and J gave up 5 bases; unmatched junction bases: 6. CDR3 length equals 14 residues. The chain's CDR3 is CASSFRTGSHEQYF. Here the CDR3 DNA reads TGTGCCAGCAGCTTTCGGACAGGGAGCCACGAGCAGTACTTC.

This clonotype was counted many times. CDR3 region: CASSLVSREGHYEQYV. CDR3 DNA sequence: TGTGCCAGCAGCTTAGTTTCCAGGGAGGGACACTACGAGCAGTACGTC. The chain uses TRBV7-9 and TRBJ2-7; the D gene is possibly TRBD2 (7 bases). This CDR3 contains 16 residues. Trimming removed 1 base from V and 3 bases from J, with 16 bases in between. Looked up from germline, CDR1 is SEHNR and CDR2 is FQNEAQ (reference sequence).

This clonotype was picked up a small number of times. CDR3: CASSPDTDTQYF. Written as DNA, the CDR3 is TGTGCCAGCAGTCCGGACACAGATACGCAGTATTTT. The chain is built from TRBV12-3 or TRBV12-4 and TRBJ2-3; no clear D gene. The CDR3 spans 12 residues. Trimming shortened V by 5 bases and J by 2 bases, and 5 bases separated the two germline ends.

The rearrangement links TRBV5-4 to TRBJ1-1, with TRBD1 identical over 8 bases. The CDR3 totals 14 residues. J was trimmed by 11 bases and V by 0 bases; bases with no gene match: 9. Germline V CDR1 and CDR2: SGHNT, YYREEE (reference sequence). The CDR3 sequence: CASSLGQGTYWAFF. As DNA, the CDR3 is TGTGCCAGCAGCTTGGGACAGGGGACTTATTGGGCTTTCTTT.

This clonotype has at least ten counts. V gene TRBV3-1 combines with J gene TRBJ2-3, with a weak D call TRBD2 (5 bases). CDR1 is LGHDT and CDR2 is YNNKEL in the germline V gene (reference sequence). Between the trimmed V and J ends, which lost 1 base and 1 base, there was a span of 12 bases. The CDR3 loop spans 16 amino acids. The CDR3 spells CASSQGAGSGTDTQYF. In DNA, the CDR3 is TGTGCCAGCAGCCAAGGCGCCGGTAGCGGCACAGATACGCAGTATTTT.

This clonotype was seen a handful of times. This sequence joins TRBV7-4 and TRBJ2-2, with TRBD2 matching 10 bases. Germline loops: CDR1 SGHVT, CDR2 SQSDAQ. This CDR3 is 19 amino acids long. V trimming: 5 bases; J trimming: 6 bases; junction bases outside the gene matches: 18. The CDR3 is CASSPKGRGTSVPPGELFF. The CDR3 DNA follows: TGTGCCAGCAGCCCAAAGGGTCGCGGGACTAGCGTCCCTCCCGGGGAGCTGTTTTTT.

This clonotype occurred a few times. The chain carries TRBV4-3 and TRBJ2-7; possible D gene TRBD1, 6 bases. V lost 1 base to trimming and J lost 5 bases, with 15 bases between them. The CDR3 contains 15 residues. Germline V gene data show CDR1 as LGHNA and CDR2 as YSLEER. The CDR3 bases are TGCGCCAGCAGCCAAGGAAGGGGGTGGGAAAACGAGCAGTACTTC. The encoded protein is CASSQGRGWENEQYF.

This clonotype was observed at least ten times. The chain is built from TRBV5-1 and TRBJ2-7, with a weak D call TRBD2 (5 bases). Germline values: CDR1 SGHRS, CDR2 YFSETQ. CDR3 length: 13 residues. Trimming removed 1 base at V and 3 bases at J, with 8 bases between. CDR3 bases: TGCGCCAGCAGCTTGCGGGGTAACTACGAGCAGTACTTC. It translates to CASSLRGNYEQYF.

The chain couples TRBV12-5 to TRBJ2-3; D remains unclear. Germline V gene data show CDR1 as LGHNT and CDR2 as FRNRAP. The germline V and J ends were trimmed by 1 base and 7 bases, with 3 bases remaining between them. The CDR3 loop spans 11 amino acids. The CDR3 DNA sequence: TGTGCTAGTGGTTTGGGTCATACGCAGTATTTT. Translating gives CASGLGHTQYF.

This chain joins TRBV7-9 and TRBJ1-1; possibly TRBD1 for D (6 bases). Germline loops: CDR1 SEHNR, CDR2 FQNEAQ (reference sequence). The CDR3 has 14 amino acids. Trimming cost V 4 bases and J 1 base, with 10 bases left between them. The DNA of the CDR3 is TGTGCCAGCAGCTCCGAGGACAGGAACACTGAAGCTTTCTTT. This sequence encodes CASSSEDRNTEAFF.

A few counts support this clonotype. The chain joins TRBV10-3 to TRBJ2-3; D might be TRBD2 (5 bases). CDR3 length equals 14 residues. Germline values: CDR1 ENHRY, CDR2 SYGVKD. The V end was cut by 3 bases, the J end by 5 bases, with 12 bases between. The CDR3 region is CAISEASLGDTQYF. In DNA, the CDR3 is TGTGCCATCAGTGAAGCTAGCCTGGGAGATACGCAGTATTTT.

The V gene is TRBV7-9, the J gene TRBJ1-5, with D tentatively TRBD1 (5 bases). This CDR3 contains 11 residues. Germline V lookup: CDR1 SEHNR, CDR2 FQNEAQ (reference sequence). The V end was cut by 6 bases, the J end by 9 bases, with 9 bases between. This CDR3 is CASRGGGPQHF. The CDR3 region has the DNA TGTGCCAGCAGGGGGGGAGGGCCCCAGCATTTT.

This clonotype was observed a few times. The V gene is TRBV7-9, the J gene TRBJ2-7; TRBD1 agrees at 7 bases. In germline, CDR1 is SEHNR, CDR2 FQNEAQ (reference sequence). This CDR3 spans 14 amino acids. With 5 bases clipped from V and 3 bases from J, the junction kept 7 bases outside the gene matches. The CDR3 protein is CASSRRQGVYEQYF. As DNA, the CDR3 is TGTGCCAGCAGCCGGCGACAGGGTGTCTACGAGCAGTACTTC.

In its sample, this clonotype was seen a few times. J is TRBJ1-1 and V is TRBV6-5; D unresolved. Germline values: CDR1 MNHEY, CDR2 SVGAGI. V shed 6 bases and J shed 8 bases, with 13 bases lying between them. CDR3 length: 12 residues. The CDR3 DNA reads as TGTGCCAGCAGCCGAAGTATTGGCGAAGCTTTCTTT. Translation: CASSRSIGEAFF.

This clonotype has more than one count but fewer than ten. The DNA of the CDR3 is TGCAGCACCGCCCTGGGTACGGGGGAGCAGTACTTC. Encoded protein: CSTALGTGEQYF. The chain links TRBV29-1 to TRBJ2-7; the D gene is possibly TRBD2 (5 bases). The V end was cut by 8 bases, the J end by 7 bases, with 18 bases between. This CDR3 comprises 12 residues. Germline loops: CDR1 SQVTM, CDR2 ANQGSEA.

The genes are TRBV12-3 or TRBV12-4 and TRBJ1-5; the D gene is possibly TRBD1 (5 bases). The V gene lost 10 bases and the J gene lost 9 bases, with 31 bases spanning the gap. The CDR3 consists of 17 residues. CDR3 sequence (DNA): TGTGCCATCAGCGGGGGGGGTGGTTCCTATCCCTACCGGCCCCAGCATTTT. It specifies CAISGGGGSYPYRPQHF.

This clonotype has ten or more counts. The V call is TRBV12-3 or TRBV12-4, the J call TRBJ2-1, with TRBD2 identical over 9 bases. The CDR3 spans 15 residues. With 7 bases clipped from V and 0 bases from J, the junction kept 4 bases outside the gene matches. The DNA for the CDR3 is TGTGCCAGCATCCTTAGCGGGAGCTCCTACAATGAGCAGTTCTTC. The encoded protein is CASILSGSSYNEQFF.